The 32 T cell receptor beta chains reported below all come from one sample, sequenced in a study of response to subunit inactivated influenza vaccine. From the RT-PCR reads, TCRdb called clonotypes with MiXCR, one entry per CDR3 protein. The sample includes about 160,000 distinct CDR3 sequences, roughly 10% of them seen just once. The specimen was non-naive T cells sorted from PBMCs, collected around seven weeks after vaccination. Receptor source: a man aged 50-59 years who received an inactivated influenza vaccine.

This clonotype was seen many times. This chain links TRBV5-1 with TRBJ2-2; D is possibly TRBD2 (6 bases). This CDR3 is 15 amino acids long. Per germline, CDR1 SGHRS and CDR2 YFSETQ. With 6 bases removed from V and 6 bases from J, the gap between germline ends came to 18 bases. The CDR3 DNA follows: TGCGCCAGCATAAAGGATGGCGGGGCCCCCGGGGAGCTGTTTTTT. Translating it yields CASIKDGGAPGELFF.

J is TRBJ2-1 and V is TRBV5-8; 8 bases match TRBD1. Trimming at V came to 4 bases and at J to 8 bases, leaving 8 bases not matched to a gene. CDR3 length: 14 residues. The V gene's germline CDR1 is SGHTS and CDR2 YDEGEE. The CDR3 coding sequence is TGTGCCAGCAGCCTGAGGGACAGGTATGATGAGCAGTTCTTC. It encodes CASSLRDRYDEQFF.

The CDR3 DNA sequence: TGCAGTGCTCAGGATAGCCGAGACATTCAGTACTTC. It encodes CSAQDSRDIQYF. The gene calls are TRBV20-1 and TRBJ2-4, with D hard to call. This CDR3 has 12 residues. V lost 5 bases, J lost 8 bases, and 13 bases lay in between. Per the germline V gene, CDR1 is DFQATT and CDR2 is SNEGSKA (reference sequence).

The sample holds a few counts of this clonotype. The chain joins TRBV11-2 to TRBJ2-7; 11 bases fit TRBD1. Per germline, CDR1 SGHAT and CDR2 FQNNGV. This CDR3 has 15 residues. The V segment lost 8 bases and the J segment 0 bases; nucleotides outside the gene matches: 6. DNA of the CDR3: TGTGCCAGCTCGATCGGGACAGGGGGCTCCTACGAGCAGTACTTC. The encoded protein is CASSIGTGGSYEQYF. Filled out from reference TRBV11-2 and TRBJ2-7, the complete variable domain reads EAGVAQSPRYKIIEKRQSVAFWCNPISGHATLYWYQQILGQGPKLLIQFQNNGVVDDSQLPKDRFSAERLKGVDSTLKIQPAKLEDSAVYLCASSIGTGGSYEQYFGPGTRLTVT.

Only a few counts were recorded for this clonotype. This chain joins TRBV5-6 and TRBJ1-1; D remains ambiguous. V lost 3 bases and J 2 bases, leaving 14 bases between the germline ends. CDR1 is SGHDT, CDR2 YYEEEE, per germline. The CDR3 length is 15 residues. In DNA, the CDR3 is TGTGCCAGCAGCTCGGCAGGAGCGATAAACACTGAAGCTTTCTTT. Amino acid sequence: CASSSAGAINTEAFF. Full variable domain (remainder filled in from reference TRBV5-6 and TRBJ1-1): DAGVTQSPTHLIKTRGQQVTLRCSPKSGHDTVSWYQQALGQGPQFIFQYYEEEERQRGNFPDRFSGHQFPNYSSELNVNALLLGDSALYLCASSSAGAINTEAFFGQGTRLTVV.

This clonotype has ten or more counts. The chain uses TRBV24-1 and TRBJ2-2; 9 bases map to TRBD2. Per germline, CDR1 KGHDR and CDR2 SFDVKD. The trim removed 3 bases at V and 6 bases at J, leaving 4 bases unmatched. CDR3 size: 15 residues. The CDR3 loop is CATSDGLALAGELFF. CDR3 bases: TGTGCCACCAGTGATGGACTAGCGTTGGCCGGGGAGCTGTTTTTT.

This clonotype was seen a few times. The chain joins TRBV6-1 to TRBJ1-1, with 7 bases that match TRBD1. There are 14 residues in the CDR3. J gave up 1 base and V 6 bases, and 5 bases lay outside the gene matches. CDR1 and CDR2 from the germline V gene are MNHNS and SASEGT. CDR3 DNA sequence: TGTGCCAGCAGATCCGGGACAGAGAACACTGAAGCTTTCTTT. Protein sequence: CASRSGTENTEAFF.

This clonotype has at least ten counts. In nucleotides, the CDR3 is TGCAGTGCTAGACTAGCGGGACTGGGGGAGCAGTACTTC. Protein sequence: CSARLAGLGEQYF. This rearrangement joins TRBV20-1 to TRBJ2-7; TRBD2 matches 9 bases. The CDR3 runs to 13 residues. CDR1 is DFQATT, CDR2 SNEGSKA, per germline (reference sequence). V gave up 2 bases and J gave up 7 bases; unmatched junction bases: 6.

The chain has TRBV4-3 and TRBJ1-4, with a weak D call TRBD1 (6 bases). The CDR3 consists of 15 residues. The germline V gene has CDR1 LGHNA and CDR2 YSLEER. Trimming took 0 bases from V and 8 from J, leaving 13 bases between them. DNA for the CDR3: TGCGCCAGCAGCCAAGAAGGGGGGGCCCGGGAAAAACTGTTTTTT. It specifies CASSQEGGAREKLFF.

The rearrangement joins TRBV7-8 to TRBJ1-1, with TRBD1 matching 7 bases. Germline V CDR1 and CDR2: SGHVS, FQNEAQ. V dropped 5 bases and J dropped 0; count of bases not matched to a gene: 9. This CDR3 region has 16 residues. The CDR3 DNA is TGTGCCAGCAGCCCAGAGACAGGGTTCATGAACACTGAAGCTTTCTTT. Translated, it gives CASSPETGFMNTEAFF.

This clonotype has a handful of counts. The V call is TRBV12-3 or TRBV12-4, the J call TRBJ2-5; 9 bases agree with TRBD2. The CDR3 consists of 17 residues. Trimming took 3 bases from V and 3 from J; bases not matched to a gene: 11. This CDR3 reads CASSFFLAGGPEETQYF. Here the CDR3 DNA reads TGTGCCAGCAGTTTTTTTTTGGCGGGAGGGCCTGAAGAGACCCAGTACTTC.

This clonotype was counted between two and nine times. CDR3 amino acids: CASSRPRVGQETQYF. In DNA, the CDR3 is TGTGCCAGCAGCCGCCCCCGGGTGGGACAAGAGACCCAGTACTTC. The V gene is TRBV7-2, the J gene TRBJ2-5, with D uncertain. Germline CDR1 and CDR2: SGHTA and FQGNSA. The V end lost 5 bases, the J end lost 2 bases, and 15 bases lay between the germline ends. CDR3 size: 15 residues.

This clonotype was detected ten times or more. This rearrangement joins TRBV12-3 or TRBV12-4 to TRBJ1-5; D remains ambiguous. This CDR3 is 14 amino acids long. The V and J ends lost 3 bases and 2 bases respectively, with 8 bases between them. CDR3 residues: CASSLSGRNQPQHF. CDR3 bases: TGTGCCAGCAGTTTGTCCGGGCGCAATCAGCCCCAGCATTTT.

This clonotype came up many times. The CDR3 coding sequence is TGCAGTGCTAGAGAGTGGGCCGTCCAAGAGACCCAGTACTTC. As protein: CSAREWAVQETQYF. The V gene is TRBV20-1, the J gene TRBJ2-5; the D is unclear. V was shortened by 0 bases and J by 1 base, with 9 bases between the two germline ends. CDR3 length equals 14 residues. Germline lookup yields CDR1 DFQATT and CDR2 SNEGSKA (reference sequence).

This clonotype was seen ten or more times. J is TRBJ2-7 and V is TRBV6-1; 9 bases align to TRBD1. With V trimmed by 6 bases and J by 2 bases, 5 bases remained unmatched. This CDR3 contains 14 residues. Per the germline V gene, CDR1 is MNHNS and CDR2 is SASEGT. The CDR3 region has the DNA TGTGCCAGCAGCAACGACAGGGGGGCCTACGAGCAGTACTTC. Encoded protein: CASSNDRGAYEQYF.

The CDR3 region is CASSPIGGNQPQHF. The CDR3 bases are TGTGCCAGCAGTCCTATCGGGGGCAATCAGCCCCAGCATTTT. The genes are TRBV7-8 and TRBJ1-5; no firm D call. Germline assignment: CDR1 SGHVS and CDR2 FQNEAQ. The CDR3 length is 14 residues. The germline V and J ends were trimmed by 6 bases and 2 bases, with 11 bases remaining between them.

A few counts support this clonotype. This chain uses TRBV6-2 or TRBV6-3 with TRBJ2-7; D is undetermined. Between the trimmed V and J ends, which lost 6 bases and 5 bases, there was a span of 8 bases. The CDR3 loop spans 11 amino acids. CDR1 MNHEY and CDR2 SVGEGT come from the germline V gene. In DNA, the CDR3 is TGTGCCAGCAGCAGGCTCCACGAGCAGTACTTC. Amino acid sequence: CASSRLHEQYF.

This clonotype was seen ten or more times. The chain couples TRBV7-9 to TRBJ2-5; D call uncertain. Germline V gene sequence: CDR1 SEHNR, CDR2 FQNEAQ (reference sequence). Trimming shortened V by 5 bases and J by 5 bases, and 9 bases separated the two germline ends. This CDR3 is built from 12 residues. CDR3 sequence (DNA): TGTGCCAGCAGCACCGGCCCGGAGACCCAGTACTTC. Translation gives CASSTGPETQYF.

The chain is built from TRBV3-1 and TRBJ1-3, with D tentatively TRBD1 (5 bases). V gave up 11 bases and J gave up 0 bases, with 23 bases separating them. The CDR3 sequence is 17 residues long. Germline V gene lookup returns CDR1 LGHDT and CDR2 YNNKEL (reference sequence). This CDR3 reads CASTKDVWTSSGNTIYF. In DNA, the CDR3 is TGTGCCTCCACCAAAGATGTTTGGACAAGCTCTGGAAACACCATATATTTT. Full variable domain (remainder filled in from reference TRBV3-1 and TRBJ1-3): DTAVSQTPKYLVTQMGNDKSIKCEQNLGHDTMYWYKQDSKKFLKIMFSYNNKELIINETVPNRFSPKSPDKAHLNLHINSLELGDSAVYFCASTKDVWTSSGNTIYFGEGSWLTVV.

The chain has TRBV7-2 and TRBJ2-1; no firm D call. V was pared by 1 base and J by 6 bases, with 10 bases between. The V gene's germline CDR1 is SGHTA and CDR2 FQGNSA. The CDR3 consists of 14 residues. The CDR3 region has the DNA TGTGCCAGCAGCTTAGATGTCACGGGCAATGAGCAGTTCTTC. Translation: CASSLDVTGNEQFF.

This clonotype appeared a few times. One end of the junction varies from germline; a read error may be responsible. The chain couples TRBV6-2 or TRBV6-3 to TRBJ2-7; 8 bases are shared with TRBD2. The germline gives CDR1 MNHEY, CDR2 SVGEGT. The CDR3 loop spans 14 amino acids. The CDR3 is CASSPGRGGYAQYF. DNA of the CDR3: TGTGCCAGCAGTCCCGGGAGGGGCGGCTACGCGCAGTACTTC.

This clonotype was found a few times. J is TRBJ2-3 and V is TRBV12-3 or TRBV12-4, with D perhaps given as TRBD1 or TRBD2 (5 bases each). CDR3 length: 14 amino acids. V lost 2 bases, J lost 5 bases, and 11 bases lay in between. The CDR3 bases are TGTGCCAGCAGTTTATCTACGAGGGGAGATACGCAGTATTTT. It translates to CASSLSTRGDTQYF.

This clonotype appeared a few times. CDR3 sequence: CASSVGLAEGQNEQFF. The DNA for the CDR3 is TGTGCCAGCAGCGTGGGACTAGCGGAAGGGCAGAATGAGCAGTTCTTC. V is TRBV9 and J is TRBJ2-1; 11 bases line up with TRBD2. The CDR3 loop spans 16 amino acids. V gave up 2 bases and J gave up 7 bases; unmatched junction bases: 8. The V gene's germline CDR1 is SGDLS and CDR2 YYNGEE.

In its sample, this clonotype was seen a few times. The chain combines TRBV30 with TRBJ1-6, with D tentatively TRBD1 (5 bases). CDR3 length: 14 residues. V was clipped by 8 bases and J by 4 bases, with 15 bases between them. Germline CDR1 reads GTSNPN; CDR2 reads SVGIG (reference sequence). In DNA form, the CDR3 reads TGTGCCACTGGGCAGGGAGGGTATAATTCACCCCTCCACTTT. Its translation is CATGQGGYNSPLHF.

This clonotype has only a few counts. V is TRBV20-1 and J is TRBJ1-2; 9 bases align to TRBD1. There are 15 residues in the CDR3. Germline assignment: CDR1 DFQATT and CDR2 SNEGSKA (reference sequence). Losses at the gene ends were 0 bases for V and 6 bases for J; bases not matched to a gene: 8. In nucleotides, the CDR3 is TGCAGTGCTAGAGATCAAGGGACAGGGCCCCATGGCTACACCTTC. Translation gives CSARDQGTGPHGYTF.

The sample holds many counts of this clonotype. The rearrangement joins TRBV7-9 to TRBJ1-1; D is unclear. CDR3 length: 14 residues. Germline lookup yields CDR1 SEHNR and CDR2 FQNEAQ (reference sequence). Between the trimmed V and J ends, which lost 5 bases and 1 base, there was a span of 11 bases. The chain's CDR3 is CASSTPTRNTEAFF. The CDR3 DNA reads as TGTGCCAGCAGCACCCCAACACGGAACACTGAAGCTTTCTTT. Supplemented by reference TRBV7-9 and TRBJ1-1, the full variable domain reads DTGVSQNPRHKITKRGQNVTFRCDPISEHNRLYWYRQTLGQGPEFLTYFQNEAQLEKSRLLSDRFSAERPKGSFSTLEIQRTEQGDSAMYLCASSTPTRNTEAFFGQGTRLTVV.

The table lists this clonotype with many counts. CDR3 DNA sequence: TGTGCCAGCAGTTATGCGAATTCACCCCTCCACTTT. This sequence encodes CASSYANSPLHF. The chain links TRBV6-5 to TRBJ1-6; D gene unclear. Per the germline V gene, CDR1 is MNHEY and CDR2 is SVGAGI. V was cut by 3 bases and J by 7 bases, with 4 bases left in between. CDR3 length equals 12 residues.

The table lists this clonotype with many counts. The CDR3 region is CASSSGSLAGYKGGYNEQFF. The CDR3 DNA is TGTGCCAGCAGCTCGGGTAGTCTAGCGGGATACAAAGGGGGTTACAATGAGCAGTTCTTC. This chain connects TRBV11-2 to TRBJ2-1; TRBD2 matches 9 bases. CDR3 length: 20 amino acids. Losses at the gene ends were 4 bases for V and 4 bases for J; bases not matched to a gene: 20. Germline V gene data show CDR1 as SGHAT and CDR2 as FQNNGV.

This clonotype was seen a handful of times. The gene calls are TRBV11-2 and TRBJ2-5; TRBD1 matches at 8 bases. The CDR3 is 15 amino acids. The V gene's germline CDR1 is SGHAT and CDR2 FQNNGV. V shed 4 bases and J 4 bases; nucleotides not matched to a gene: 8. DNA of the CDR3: TGTGCCAGCAGCTGGACAGGGCAAATGGTAGAGACCCAGTACTTC. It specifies CASSWTGQMVETQYF.

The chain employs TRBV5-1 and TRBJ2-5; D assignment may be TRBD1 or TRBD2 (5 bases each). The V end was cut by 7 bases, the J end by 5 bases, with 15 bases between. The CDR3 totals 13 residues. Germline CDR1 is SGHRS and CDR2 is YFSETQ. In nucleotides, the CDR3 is TGCGCCAGCTACTACCAGGGAGCCGAGACCCAGTACTTC. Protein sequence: CASYYQGAETQYF.

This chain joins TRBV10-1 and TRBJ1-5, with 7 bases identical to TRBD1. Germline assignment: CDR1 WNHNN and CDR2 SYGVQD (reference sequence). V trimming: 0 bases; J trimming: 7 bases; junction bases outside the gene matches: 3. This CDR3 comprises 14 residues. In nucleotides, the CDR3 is TGCGCCAGCAGTGAGTCGGACAGGAGACAGCCCCAGCATTTT. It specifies CASSESDRRQPQHF.

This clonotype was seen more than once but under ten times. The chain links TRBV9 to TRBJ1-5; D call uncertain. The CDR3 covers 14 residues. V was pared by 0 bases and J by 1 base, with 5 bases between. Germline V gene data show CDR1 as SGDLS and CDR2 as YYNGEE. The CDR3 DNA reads TGTGCCAGCAGCGTAGAGGACAGCAATCAGCCCCAGCATTTT. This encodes CASSVEDSNQPQHF.